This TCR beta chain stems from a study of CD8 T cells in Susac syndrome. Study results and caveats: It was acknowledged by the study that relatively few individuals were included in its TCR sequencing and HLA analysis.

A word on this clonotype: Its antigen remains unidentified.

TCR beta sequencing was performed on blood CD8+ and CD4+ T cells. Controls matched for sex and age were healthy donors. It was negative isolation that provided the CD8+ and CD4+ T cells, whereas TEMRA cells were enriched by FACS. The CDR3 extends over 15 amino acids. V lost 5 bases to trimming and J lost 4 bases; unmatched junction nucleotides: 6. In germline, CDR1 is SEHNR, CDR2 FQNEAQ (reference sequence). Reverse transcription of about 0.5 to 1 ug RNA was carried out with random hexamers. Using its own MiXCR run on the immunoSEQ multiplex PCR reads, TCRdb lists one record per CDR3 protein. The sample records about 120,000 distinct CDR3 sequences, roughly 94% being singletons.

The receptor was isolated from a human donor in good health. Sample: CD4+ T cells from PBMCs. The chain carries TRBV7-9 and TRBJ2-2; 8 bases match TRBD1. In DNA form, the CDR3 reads TGTGCCAGCAGCGCGCGTACAGGGGGCACCGGGGAGCTGTTTTTT. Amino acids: CASSARTGGTGELFF.